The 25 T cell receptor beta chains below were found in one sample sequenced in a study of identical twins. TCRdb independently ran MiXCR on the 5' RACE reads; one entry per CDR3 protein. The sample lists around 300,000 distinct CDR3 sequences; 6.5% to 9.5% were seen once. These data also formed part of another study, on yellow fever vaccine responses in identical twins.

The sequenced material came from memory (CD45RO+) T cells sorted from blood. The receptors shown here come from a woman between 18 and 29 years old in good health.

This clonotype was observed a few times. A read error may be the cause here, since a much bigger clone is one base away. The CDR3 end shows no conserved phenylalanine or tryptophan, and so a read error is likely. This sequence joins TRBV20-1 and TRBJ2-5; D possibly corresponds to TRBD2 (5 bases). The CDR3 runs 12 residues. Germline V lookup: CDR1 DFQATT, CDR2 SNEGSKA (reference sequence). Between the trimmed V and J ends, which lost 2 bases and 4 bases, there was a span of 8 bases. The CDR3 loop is CSARPGGETQYL. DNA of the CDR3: TGCAGTGCTAGACCTGGAGGAGAGACCCAGTACCTC.

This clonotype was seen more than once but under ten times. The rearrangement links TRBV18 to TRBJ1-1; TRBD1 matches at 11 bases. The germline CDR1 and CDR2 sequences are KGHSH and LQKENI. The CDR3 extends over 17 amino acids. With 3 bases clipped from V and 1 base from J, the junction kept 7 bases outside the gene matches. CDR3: CASSPRPGQGGNTEAFF. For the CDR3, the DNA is TGTGCCAGCTCACCTCGTCCGGGACAGGGGGGGAACACTGAAGCTTTCTTT.

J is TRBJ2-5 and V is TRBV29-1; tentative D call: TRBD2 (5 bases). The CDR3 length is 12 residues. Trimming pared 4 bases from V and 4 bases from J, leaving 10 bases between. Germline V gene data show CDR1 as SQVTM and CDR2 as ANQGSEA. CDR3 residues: CSVAASTETQYF. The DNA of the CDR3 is TGCAGCGTTGCGGCTAGCACAGAGACCCAGTACTTC.

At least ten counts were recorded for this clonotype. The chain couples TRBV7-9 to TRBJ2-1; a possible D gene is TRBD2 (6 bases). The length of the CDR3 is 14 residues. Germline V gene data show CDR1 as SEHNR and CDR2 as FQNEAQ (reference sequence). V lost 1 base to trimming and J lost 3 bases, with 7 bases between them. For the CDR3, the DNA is TGTGCCAGCAGCTTAGGGGACTTCTACAATGAGCAGTTCTTC. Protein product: CASSLGDFYNEQFF.

The CDR3 here is CASSLGASPSTDTQYF. In DNA form, the CDR3 reads TGTGCCAGCAGCTTAGGGGCGTCACCTAGCACAGATACGCAGTATTTT. This sequence joins TRBV7-6 and TRBJ2-3, with D hard to call. CDR1 is SGHVS and CDR2 is FNYEAQ in the germline V gene. Trimming stripped 1 base from V and 0 bases from J, with 11 bases between. The CDR3 has 16 residues.

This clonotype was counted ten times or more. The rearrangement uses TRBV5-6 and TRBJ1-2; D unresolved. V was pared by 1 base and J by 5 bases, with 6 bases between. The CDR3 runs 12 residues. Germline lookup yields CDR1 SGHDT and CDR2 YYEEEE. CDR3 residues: CASSLYNYGYTF. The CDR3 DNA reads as TGTGCCAGCAGCTTGTATAATTATGGCTACACCTTC.

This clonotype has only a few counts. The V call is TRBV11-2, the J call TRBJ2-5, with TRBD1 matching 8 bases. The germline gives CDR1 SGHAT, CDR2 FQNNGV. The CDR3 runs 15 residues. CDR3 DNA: TGTGCTAAATCGGCCGGCAGGGGGCTCGGAGAGACCCAGTACTTC. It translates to CAKSAGRGLGETQYF.

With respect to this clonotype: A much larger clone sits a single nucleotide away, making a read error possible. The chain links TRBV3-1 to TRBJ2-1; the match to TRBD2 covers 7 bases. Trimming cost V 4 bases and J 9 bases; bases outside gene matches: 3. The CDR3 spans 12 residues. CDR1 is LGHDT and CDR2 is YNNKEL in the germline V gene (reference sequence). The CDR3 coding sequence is TGTGCCAGCAGCCCGGGGGGACGTGAGCAGTTCTTC. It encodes CASSPGGREQFF.

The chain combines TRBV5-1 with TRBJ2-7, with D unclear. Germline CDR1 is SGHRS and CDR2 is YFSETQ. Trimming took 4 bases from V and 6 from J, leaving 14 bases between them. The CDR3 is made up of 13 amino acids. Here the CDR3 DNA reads TGCGCCAGCAGCCCGACGGGTCTCTCCGAGCAGTACGTC. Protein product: CASSPTGLSEQYV.

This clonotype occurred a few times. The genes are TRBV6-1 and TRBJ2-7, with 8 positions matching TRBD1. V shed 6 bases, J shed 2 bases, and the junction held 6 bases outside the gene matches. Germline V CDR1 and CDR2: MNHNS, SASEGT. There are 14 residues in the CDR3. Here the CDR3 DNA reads TGTGCCAGCAGGAAAGGACAGGGAGCCTACGAGCAGTACGTC. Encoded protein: CASRKGQGAYEQYV.

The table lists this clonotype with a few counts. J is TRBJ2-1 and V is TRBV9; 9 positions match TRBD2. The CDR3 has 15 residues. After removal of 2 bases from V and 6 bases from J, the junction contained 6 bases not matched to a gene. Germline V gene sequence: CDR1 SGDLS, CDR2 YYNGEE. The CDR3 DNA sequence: TGTGCCAGCAGCGTTAGCGGGAGTGGGTTCAATGAGCAGTTCTTC. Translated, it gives CASSVSGSGFNEQFF. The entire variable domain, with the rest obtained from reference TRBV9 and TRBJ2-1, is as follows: DSGVTQTPKHLITATGQRVTLRCSPRSGDLSVYWYQQSLDQGLQFLIQYYNGEERAKGNILERFSAQQFPDLHSELNLSSLELGDSALYFCASSVSGSGFNEQFFGPGTRLTVL.

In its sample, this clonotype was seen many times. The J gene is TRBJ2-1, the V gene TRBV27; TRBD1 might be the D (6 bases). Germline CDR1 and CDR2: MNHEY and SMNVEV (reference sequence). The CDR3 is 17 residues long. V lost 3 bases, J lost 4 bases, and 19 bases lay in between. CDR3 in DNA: TGTGCCAGCAGTTTGGGCCTGGGGGCCCCTTCATACAATGAGCAGTTCTTC. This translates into CASSLGLGAPSYNEQFF.

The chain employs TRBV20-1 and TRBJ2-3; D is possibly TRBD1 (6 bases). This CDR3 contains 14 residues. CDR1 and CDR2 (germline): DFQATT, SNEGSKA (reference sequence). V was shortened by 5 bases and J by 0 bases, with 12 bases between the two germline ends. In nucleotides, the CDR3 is TGCAGTGCTTGGACAGTCCAGAGCACAGATACGCAGTATTTT. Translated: CSAWTVQSTDTQYF.

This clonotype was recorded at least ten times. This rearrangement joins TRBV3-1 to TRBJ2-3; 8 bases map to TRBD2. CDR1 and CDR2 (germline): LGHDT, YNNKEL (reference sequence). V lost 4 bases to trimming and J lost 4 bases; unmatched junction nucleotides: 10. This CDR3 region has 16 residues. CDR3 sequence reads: CASSPWERGLADTQYF. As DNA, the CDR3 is TGTGCCAGCAGCCCATGGGAGCGGGGGCTCGCAGATACGCAGTATTTT.

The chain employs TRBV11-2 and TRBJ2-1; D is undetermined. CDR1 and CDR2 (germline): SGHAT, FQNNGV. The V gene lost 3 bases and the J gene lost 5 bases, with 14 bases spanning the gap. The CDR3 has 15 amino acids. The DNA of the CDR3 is TGTGCCAGCAGCTTGTCTGTGGGGTCGGACAATGAGCAGTTCTTC. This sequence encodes CASSLSVGSDNEQFF.

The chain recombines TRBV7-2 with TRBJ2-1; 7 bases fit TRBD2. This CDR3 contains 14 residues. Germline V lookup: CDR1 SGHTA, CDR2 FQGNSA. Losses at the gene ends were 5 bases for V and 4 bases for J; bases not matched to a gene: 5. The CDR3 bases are TGTGCCAGCAGCCAGCCTAGCGGATACAATGAGCAGTTCTTC. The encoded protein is CASSQPSGYNEQFF.

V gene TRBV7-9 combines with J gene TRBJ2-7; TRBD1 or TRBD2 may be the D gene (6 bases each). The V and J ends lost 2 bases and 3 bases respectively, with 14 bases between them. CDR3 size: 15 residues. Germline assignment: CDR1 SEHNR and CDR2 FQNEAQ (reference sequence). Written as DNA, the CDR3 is TGTGCCAGCAGCTTAAGTGGGGGGCCTCTCTACGAGCAGTACTTC. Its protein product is CASSLSGGPLYEQYF. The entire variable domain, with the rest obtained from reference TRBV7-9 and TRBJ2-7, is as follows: DTGVSQNPRHKITKRGQNVTFRCDPISEHNRLYWYRQTLGQGPEFLTYFQNEAQLEKSRLLSDRFSAERPKGSFSTLEIQRTEQGDSAMYLCASSLSGGPLYEQYFGPGTRLTVT.

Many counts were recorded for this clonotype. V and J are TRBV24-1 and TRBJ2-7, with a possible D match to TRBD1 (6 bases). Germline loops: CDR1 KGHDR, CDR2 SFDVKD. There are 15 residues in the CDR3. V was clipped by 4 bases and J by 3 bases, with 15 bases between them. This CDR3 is CATSELAGEIYEQYV. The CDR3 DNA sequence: TGTGCCACCAGTGAATTGGCAGGGGAAATCTACGAGCAGTACGTC.

The CDR3 nucleotides read TGCAGTGCTAGTCGGGGGAGGGTGCCTGAAGCTTTCTTT. Translation gives CSASRGRVPEAFF. This chain joins TRBV20-1 and TRBJ1-1, with D perhaps matching TRBD1 (5 bases). CDR1 and CDR2 (germline): DFQATT, SNEGSKA (reference sequence). There are 13 residues in the CDR3. The V end lost 3 bases, the J end lost 6 bases, and 14 bases lay between the germline ends.

Here the CDR3 DNA reads TGCAGTGCTAGAGCTACCCGACTAGCGGGAGCCTTGGATACGCAGTATTTT. Its protein product is CSARATRLAGALDTQYF. The chain has TRBV20-1 and TRBJ2-3; 12 nucleotides match TRBD2. CDR1 DFQATT and CDR2 SNEGSKA come from the germline V gene (reference sequence). This CDR3 has 17 amino acids. Trimming cost V 1 base and J 6 bases; bases outside gene matches: 11.

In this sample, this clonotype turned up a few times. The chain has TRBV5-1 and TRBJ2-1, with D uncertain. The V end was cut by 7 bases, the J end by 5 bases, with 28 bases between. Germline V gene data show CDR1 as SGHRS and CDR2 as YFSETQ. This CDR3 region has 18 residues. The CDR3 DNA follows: TGCGCCAGCGAGCGAACCCCTTTGAAAACATTGATGGACAATGAGCAGTTCTTC. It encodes CASERTPLKTLMDNEQFF. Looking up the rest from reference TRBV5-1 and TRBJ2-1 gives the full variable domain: KAGVTQTPRYLIKTRGQQVTLSCSPISGHRSVSWYQQTPGQGLQFLFEYFSETQRNKGNFPGRFSGRQFSNSRSEMNVSTLELGDSALYLCASERTPLKTLMDNEQFFGPGTRLTVL.

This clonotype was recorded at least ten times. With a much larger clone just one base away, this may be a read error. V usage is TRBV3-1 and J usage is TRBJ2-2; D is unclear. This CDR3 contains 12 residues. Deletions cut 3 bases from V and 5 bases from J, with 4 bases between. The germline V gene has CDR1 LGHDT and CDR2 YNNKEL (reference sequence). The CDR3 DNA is TGTGCCAGCAGCCAGGGAACCGGGGAGCTGTTTTTT. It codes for CASSQGTGELFF. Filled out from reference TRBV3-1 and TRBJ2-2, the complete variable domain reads DTAVSQTPKYLVTQMGNDKSIKCEQNLGHDTMYWYKQDSKKFLKIMFSYNNKELIINETVPNRFSPKSPDKAHLNLHINSLELGDSAVYFCASSQGTGELFFGEGSRLTVL.

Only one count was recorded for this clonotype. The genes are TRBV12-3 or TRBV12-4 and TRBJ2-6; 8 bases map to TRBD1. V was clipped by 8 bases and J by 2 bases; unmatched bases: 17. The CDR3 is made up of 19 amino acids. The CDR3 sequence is CASCPGTGHTGAGANVLTF. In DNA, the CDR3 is TGTGCCAGCTGTCCCGGGACAGGCCATACGGGAGCTGGGGCCAACGTCCTGACTTTC.

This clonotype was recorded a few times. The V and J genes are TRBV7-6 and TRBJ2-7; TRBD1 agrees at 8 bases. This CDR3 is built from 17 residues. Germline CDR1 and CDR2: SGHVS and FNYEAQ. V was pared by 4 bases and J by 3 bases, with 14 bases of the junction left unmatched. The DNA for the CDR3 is TGTGCCAGCAGCTCTAGGGTCTTCGACGGACAGGGCTACGAGCAGTACTTC. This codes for CASSSRVFDGQGYEQYF.

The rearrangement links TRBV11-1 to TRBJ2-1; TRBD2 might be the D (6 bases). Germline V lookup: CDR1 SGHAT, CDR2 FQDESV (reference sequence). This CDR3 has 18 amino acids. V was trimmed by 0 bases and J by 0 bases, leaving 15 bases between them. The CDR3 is CASSLAWTGGDSYNEQFF. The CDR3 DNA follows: TGTGCCAGCAGCTTAGCGTGGACGGGCGGGGACTCCTACAATGAGCAGTTCTTC.